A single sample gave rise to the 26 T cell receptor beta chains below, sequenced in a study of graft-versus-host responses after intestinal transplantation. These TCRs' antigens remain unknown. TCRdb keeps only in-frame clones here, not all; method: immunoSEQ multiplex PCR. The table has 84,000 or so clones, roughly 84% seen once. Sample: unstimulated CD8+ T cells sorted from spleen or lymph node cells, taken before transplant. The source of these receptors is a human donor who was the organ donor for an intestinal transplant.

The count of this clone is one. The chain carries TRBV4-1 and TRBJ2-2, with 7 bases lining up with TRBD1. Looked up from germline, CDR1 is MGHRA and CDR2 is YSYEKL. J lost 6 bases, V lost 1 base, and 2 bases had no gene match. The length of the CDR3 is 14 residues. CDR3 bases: TGCGCCAGCAGCCAAGTAGGGGGCTCCGGGGAGCTGTTTTTT. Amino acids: CASSQVGGSGELFF.

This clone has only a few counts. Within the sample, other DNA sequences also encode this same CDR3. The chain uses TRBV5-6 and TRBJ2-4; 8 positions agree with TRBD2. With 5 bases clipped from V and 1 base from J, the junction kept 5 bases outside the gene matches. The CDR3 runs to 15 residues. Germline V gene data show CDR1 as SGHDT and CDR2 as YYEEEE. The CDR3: CASSFSSGAKNIQYF. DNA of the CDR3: TGTGCCAGCAGTTTTTCTAGCGGGGCCAAAAACATTCAGTACTTC. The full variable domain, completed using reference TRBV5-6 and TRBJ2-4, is DAGVTQSPTHLIKTRGQQVTLRCSPKSGHDTVSWYQQALGQGPQFIFQYYEEEERQRGNFPDRFSGHQFPNYSSELNVNALLLGDSALYLCASSFSSGAKNIQYFGAGTRLSVL.

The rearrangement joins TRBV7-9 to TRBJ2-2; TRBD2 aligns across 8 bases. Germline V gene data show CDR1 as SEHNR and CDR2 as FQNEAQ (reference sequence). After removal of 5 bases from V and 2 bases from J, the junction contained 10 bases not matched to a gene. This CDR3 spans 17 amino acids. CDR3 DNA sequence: TGTGCCAGCAGCCGTGCTGACGGGGGGGTAAACACCGGGGAGCTGTTTTTT. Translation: CASSRADGGVNTGELFF.

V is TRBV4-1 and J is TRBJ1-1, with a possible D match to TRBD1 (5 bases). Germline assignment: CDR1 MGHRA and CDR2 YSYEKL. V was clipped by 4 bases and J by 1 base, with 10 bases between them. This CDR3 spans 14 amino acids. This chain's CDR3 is CASSPTQGNTEAFF. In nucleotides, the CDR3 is TGCGCCAGCAGCCCCACCCAGGGGAACACTGAAGCTTTCTTT.

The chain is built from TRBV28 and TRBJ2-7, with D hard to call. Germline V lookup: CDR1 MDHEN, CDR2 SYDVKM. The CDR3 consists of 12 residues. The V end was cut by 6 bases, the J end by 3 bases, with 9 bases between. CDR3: CASRVMGYEQYF. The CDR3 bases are TGTGCCAGCAGAGTAATGGGCTACGAGCAGTACTTC.

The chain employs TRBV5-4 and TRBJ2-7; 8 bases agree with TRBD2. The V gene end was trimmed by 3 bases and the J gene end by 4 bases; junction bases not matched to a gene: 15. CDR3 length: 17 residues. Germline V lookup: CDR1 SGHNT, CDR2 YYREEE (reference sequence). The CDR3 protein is CASSSGGIAGLFYEQYF. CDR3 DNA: TGTGCCAGCAGCTCCGGCGGGATAGCGGGACTTTTTTACGAGCAGTACTTC.

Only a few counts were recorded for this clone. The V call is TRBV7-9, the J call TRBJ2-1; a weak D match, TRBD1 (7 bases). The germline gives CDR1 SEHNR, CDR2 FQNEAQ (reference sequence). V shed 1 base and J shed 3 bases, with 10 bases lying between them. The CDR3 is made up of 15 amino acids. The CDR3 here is CASSLGGTVYNEQFF. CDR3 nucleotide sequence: TGTGCCAGCAGCTTAGGCGGGACAGTCTACAATGAGCAGTTCTTC.

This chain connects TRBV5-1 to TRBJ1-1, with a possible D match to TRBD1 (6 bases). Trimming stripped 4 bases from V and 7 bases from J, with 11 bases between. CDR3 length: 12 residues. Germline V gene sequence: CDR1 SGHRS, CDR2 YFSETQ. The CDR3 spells CASSPQGFEAFF. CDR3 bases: TGCGCCAGCAGCCCCCAGGGGTTTGAAGCTTTCTTT.

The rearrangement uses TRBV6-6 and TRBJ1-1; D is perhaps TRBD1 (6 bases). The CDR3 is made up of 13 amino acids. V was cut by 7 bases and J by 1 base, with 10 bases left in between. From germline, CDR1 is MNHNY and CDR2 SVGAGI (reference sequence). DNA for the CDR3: TGTGCCAGCACGCCGGGGGCGAACACTGAAGCTTTCTTT. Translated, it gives CASTPGANTEAFF.

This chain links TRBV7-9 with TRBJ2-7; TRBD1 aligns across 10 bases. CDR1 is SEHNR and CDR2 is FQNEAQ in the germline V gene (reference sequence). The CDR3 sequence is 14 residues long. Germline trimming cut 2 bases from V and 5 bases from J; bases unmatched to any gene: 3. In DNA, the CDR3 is TGTGCCAGCAGCTTACTGGGACAGGGGCACGAGCAGTACTTC. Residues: CASSLLGQGHEQYF.

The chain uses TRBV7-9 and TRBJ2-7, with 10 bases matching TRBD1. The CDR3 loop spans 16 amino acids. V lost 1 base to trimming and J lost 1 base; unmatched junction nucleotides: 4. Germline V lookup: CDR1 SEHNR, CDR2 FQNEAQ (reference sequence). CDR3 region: CASSLVPGQGSYEQYF. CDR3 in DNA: TGTGCCAGCAGCTTAGTTCCGGGACAGGGGTCCTACGAGCAGTACTTC. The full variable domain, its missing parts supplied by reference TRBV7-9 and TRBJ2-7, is DTGVSQNPRHKITKRGQNVTFRCDPISEHNRLYWYRQTLGQGPEFLTYFQNEAQLEKSRLLSDRFSAERPKGSFSTLEIQRTEQGDSAMYLCASSLVPGQGSYEQYFGPGTRLTVT.

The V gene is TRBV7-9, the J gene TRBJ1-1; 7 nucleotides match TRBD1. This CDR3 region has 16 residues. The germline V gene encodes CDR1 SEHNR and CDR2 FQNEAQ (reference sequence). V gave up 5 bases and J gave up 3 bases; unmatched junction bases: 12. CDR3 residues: CASSIHPHRGYTEAFF. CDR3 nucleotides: TGTGCCAGCAGCATCCACCCCCACAGGGGTTACACTGAAGCTTTCTTT.

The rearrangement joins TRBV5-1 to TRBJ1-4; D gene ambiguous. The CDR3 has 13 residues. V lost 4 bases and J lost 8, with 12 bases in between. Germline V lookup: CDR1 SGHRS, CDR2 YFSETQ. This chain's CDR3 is CASSPPNPEKLFF. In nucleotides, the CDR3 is TGCGCCAGCAGCCCCCCTAATCCCGAAAAACTGTTTTTT.

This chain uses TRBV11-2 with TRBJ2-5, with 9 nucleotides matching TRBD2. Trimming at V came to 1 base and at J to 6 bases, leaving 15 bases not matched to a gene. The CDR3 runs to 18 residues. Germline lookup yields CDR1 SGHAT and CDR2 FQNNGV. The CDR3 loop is CASSLGGLANRGSKTQYF. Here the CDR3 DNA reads TGTGCCAGCAGCTTAGGCGGACTAGCGAACAGAGGGTCGAAGACCCAGTACTTC.

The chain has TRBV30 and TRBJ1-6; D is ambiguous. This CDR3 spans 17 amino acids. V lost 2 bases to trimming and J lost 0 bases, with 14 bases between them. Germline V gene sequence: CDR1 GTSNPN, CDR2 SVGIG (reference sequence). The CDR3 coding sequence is TGTGCCTGGAGTCCCTGGACCGTGAGCTCCTATAATTCACCCCTCCACTTT. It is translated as CAWSPWTVSSYNSPLHF. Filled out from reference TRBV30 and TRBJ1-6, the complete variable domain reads SQTIHQWPATLVQPVGSPLSLECTVEGTSNPNLYWYRQAAGRGLQLLFYSVGIGQISSEVPQNLSASRPQDRQFILSSKKLLLSDSGFYLCAWSPWTVSSYNSPLHFGNGTRLTVT.

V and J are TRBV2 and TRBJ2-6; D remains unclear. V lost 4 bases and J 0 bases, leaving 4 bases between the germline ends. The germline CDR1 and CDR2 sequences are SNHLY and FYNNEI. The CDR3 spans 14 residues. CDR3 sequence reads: CASSGPSGANVLTF. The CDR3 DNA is TGTGCCAGCAGTGGACCCTCTGGGGCCAACGTCCTGACTTTC.

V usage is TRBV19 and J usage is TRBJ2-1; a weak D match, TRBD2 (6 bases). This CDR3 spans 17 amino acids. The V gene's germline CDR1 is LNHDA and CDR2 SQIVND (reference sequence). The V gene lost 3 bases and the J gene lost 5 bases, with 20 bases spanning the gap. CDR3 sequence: CASSITLYAGYDNEQFF. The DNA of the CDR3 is TGTGCCAGTAGTATCACCCTGTACGCGGGGTACGACAATGAGCAGTTCTTC.

DNA for the CDR3: TGTGCCAGCAGCTTAGGCGCTGGGGGCAGGGAGACCCAGTACTTC. This translates into CASSLGAGGRETQYF. The chain recombines TRBV11-2 with TRBJ2-5; possible D gene TRBD1, 6 bases. The CDR3 totals 15 residues. V was pared by 1 base and J by 5 bases, with 14 bases between. The germline V gene encodes CDR1 SGHAT and CDR2 FQNNGV.

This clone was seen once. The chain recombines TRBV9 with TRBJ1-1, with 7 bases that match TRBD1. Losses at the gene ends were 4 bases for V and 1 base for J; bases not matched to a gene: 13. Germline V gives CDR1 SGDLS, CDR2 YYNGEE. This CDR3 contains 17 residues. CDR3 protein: CASSFTGTVQWNTEAFF. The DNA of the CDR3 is TGTGCCAGCAGCTTCACCGGGACAGTACAGTGGAACACTGAAGCTTTCTTT.

Written as DNA, the CDR3 is TGTGCCAGCAGCCAAGCGGGACAGAGTTACGAGCAGTACTTC. It specifies CASSQAGQSYEQYF. V and J are TRBV4-2 and TRBJ2-7, with 7 bases that match TRBD1. The V gene's germline CDR1 is LGHNA and CDR2 YNFKEQ. The junction had 4 bases not matched to a gene; V was cut back by 1 base and J by 4 bases. This CDR3 has 14 residues.

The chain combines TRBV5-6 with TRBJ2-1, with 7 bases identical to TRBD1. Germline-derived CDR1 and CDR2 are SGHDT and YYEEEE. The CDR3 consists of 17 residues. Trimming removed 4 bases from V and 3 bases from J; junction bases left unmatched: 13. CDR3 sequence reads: CASSTFSGTEVYNEQFF. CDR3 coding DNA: TGTGCCAGCAGCACTTTCTCCGGGACAGAGGTCTACAATGAGCAGTTCTTC.

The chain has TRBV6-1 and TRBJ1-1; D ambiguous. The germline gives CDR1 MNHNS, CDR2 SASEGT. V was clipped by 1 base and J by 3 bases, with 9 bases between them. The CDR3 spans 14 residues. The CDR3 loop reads CASSEVPQDTEAFF. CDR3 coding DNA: TGTGCCAGCAGTGAAGTGCCCCAGGACACTGAAGCTTTCTTT.

CDR3 DNA: TGTGCCAGCAGTACCGCGGGGGCTAGCACAGATACGCAGTATTTT. It translates to CASSTAGASTDTQYF. The chain joins TRBV27 to TRBJ2-3; D is perhaps TRBD2 (7 bases). The germline V gene has CDR1 MNHEY and CDR2 SMNVEV (reference sequence). Trimming shortened V by 5 bases and J by 0 bases, and 12 bases separated the two germline ends. This CDR3 has 15 residues.

In DNA, the CDR3 is TGTGCCAGCAGCTTAGCGTCCGGGACAGAAGAGACCCAGTACTTC. It is translated as CASSLASGTEETQYF. V usage is TRBV7-7 and J usage is TRBJ2-5; 7 nucleotides agree with TRBD1. This CDR3 comprises 15 residues. The ends lost 0 bases at V and 3 bases at J; junction bases unmatched: 4. CDR1 and CDR2 from the germline V gene are SSHAT and FNYEAQ (reference sequence).

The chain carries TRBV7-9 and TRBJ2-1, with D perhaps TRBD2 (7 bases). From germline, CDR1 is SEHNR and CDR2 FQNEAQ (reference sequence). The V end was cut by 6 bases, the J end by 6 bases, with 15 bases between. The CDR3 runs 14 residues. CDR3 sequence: CASRMGGAGNEQFF. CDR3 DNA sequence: TGTGCCAGCAGGATGGGGGGGGCTGGCAATGAGCAGTTCTTC. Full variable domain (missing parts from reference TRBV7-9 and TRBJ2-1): DTGVSQNPRHKITKRGQNVTFRCDPISEHNRLYWYRQTLGQGPEFLTYFQNEAQLEKSRLLSDRFSAERPKGSFSTLEIQRTEQGDSAMYLCASRMGGAGNEQFFGPGTRLTVL.

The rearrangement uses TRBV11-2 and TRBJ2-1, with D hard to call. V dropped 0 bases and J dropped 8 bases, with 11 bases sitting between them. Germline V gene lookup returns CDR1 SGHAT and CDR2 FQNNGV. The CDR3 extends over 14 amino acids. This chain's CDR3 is CASSLDRWGYEQFF. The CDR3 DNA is TGTGCCAGCAGCTTAGATCGGTGGGGTTATGAGCAGTTCTTC.